The 16 T cell receptor beta chains below all came from one sample that was sequenced in a study of T cell responses to AZD1222 COVID-19 vaccine. The data were produced by immunoSEQ multiplex PCR, yet TCRdb's version contains in-frame clones alone and is incomplete. The table includes roughly 250,000 clones, about 92% detected once. Sequencing was performed on peripheral blood, taken on day 0 of AZD1222 vaccination. Every receptor here comes from an adult in good health.

The V and J genes are TRBV9 and TRBJ1-1; D possibly corresponds to TRBD1 (6 bases). Germline loops: CDR1 SGDLS, CDR2 YYNGEE. The CDR3 has 15 residues. V gave up 4 bases and J gave up 1 base, with 14 bases separating them. DNA for the CDR3: TGTGCCAGCAGCCGCTTCCAGGGACAGAACACTGAAGCTTTCTTT. Its translation is CASSRFQGQNTEAFF.

Concerning this clone itself: Germline and junction disagree at one end, which may indicate a read error. The chain links TRBV6-5 to TRBJ1-1; D is undetermined. The CDR3 spans 10 residues. Germline-derived CDR1 and CDR2 are MNHEY and SVGAGI. The DNA of the CDR3 is TGTGCCAGCAGTTACGGAGGGTCTCACTTT. Protein: CASSYGGSHF.

The chain couples TRBV9 to TRBJ2-2, with D unclear. This CDR3 comprises 13 residues. Germline CDR1 and CDR2: SGDLS and YYNGEE. V was shortened by 2 bases and J by 5 bases, with 7 bases between the two germline ends. CDR3 coding DNA: TGTGCCAGCAGCGTGGCTAGGACCGGGGAGCTGTTTTTT. Translation gives CASSVARTGELFF.

The V call is TRBV7-3, the J call TRBJ2-6; no reliable D call. V gave up 5 bases and J gave up 0 bases, with 14 bases separating them. The germline CDR1 and CDR2 sequences are SGHTA and FQGTGA. The CDR3 runs 17 residues. CDR3 sequence: CASSLLGPLSGANVLTF. CDR3 nucleotides: TGTGCCAGCAGCCTCTTAGGGCCCCTCTCTGGGGCCAACGTCCTGACTTTC.

The genes are TRBV3-1 (or the pseudogene TRBV3-2) and TRBJ2-3; the match to TRBD2 covers 8 bases. This CDR3 has 19 amino acids. Germline values: CDR1 LGHDT, CDR2 YNNKEL (reference sequence). The CDR3 DNA reads TGTCCCCGCAGCCAATTTGGGGCCCGGGGGGGGAGGGAGACAGATACGCAGTATTTT. Amino acid sequence: CPRSQFGARGGRETDTQYF.

The rearrangement joins TRBV14 to TRBJ2-1, with 9 bases matching TRBD1. The ends lost 1 base at V and 5 bases at J; junction bases unmatched: 3. CDR3 size: 15 residues. Looked up from germline, CDR1 is SGHDN and CDR2 is FVKESK. The CDR3 region has the DNA TGTGCCAGCAGCCAAGTCGACAGGGGGAACAATGAGCAGTTCTTC. Protein sequence: CASSQVDRGNNEQFF. Filled out from reference TRBV14 and TRBJ2-1, the complete variable domain reads EAGVTQFPSHSVIEKGQTVTLRCDPISGHDNLYWYRRVMGKEIKFLLHFVKESKQDESGMPNNRFLAERTGGTYSTLKVQPAELEDSGVYFCASSQVDRGNNEQFFGPGTRLTVL.

The chain uses TRBV12-3 or TRBV12-4 and TRBJ1-4; a weak D match, TRBD1 (5 bases). V lost 8 bases and J 11 bases, leaving 18 bases between the germline ends. The CDR3 spans 13 residues. DNA for the CDR3: TGTGCCAGCGGTGAGGACGGGGGAAGGAAACTGTTTTTT. Residues: CASGEDGGRKLFF.

V is TRBV19 and J is TRBJ1-2; TRBD1 might be the D (5 bases). The germline V gene encodes CDR1 LNHDA and CDR2 SQIVND (reference sequence). The germline V and J ends were trimmed by 4 bases and 8 bases, with 17 bases remaining between them. CDR3 length: 14 amino acids. The CDR3 region is CASSTLWTSPGYTF. The CDR3 DNA is TGTGCCAGTAGTACCCTTTGGACAAGCCCGGGCTACACCTTC.

This clone was seen a handful of times. CDR3 bases: TGTGCCAGCAGCTTACGACGGACCGATTCACCCCTCCACTTT. It encodes CASSLRRTDSPLHF. This rearrangement joins TRBV11-2 to TRBJ1-6, with unresolved D. CDR1 and CDR2 from the germline V gene are SGHAT and FQNNGV. V was pared by 2 bases and J by 8 bases, with 10 bases between. This CDR3 contains 14 residues.

V and J are TRBV19 and TRBJ2-2, with TRBD1 identical over 9 bases. Germline-derived CDR1 and CDR2 are LNHDA and SQIVND (reference sequence). CDR3 length: 14 residues. The ends lost 5 bases at V and 6 bases at J; junction bases unmatched: 4. The CDR3 protein is CASSAGTGSGELFF. CDR3 sequence (DNA): TGTGCCAGTAGTGCCGGGACAGGGTCCGGGGAGCTGTTTTTT.

This chain connects TRBV28 to TRBJ1-4, with 8 bases that match TRBD1. This CDR3 has 16 residues. The V segment lost 2 bases and the J segment 8 bases; nucleotides outside the gene matches: 10. CDR1 is MDHEN and CDR2 is SYDVKM in the germline V gene. In nucleotides, the CDR3 is TGTGCCAGCAGTTTAATCCCGACAGGGGCTAGAGAAAAACTGTTTTTT. This codes for CASSLIPTGAREKLFF.

The chain uses TRBV19 and TRBJ1-6; 7 bases match TRBD1. The CDR3 is made up of 14 amino acids. Germline trimming cut 4 bases from V and 7 bases from J; bases unmatched to any gene: 4. The V gene's germline CDR1 is LNHDA and CDR2 SQIVND (reference sequence). The CDR3 loop is CASSTGTANSPLHF. The CDR3 DNA reads as TGTGCCAGTAGTACTGGGACAGCCAATTCACCCCTCCACTTT.

This chain links TRBV6-5 with TRBJ1-1; no definite D call. CDR3 length: 13 amino acids. Germline CDR1 MNHEY, CDR2 SVGAGI. V was trimmed by 7 bases and J by 1 base, leaving 10 bases between them. This chain's CDR3 is CASIETANTEAFF. DNA for the CDR3: TGTGCCAGCATCGAAACGGCGAACACTGAAGCTTTCTTT.

The chain employs TRBV7-2 and TRBJ2-7; 10 positions agree with TRBD1. In germline, CDR1 is SGHTA, CDR2 FQGNSA. This CDR3 region has 13 residues. V lost 6 bases, J lost 4 bases, and 3 bases stayed unmatched. The CDR3 DNA is TGTGCCAGCAGAGGGACAGGGGAGTACGAGCAGTACTTC. This codes for CASRGTGEYEQYF.

This clone has only one observation. V and J are TRBV19 and TRBJ2-1, with 7 bases that match TRBD2. The J segment lost 4 bases and the V segment lost 2 bases, leaving 5 bases of the junction unmatched. This CDR3 spans 15 amino acids. Germline assignment: CDR1 LNHDA and CDR2 SQIVND (reference sequence). This chain's CDR3 is CASSIFSGPYNEQFF. CDR3 bases: TGTGCCAGTAGTATATTTAGCGGGCCATACAATGAGCAGTTCTTC.

The rearrangement uses TRBV20-1 and TRBJ1-1; the match to TRBD1 covers 7 bases. From germline, CDR1 is DFQATT and CDR2 SNEGSKA (reference sequence). The CDR3 has 11 residues. The CDR3 region has the DNA TGCAGAGGGGGCACGAACACTGAAGCTTTCTTT. Its translation is CRGGTNTEAFF.